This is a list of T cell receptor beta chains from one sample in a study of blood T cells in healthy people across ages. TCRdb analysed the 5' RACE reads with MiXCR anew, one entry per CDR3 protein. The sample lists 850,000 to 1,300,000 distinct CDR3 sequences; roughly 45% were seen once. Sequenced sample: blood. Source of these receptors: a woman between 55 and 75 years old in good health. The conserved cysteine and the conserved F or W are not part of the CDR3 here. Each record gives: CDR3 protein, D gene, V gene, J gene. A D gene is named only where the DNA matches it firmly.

CDR3: ASSPQRGPYSYEQY
D: TRBD2
V: TRBV6-2/TRBV6-3
J: TRBJ2-7

CDR3: ASSLAGGPADTQY
D: TRBD2
V: TRBV27
J: TRBJ2-3

CDR3: ASSYSKGLVGENYEQY
D: TRBD2
V: TRBV6-7
J: TRBJ2-7

CDR3: ASTLQGTRNTEAF
D: TRBD1
V: TRBV6-6
J: TRBJ1-1

CDR3: ASRRGNEKY
D: .
V: TRBV6-1
J: TRBJ2-5

CDR3: SALPGWREDDEQF
D: TRBD2
V: TRBV20-1
J: TRBJ2-1

CDR3: ASRARASYEQY
D: .
V: TRBV28
J: TRBJ2-7

CDR3: ASSSVGISEETQY
D: .
V: TRBV27
J: TRBJ2-5

CDR3: ADRGPLMTGELF
D: TRBD1
V: TRBV12-3/TRBV12-4
J: TRBJ2-2

CDR3: ASSPTGPSNQPQH
D: .
V: TRBV6-6
J: TRBJ1-5

CDR3: ASSYRGSDGYT
D: TRBD1
V: TRBV27
J: TRBJ1-2

CDR3: ASRTDLNEQF
D: .
V: TRBV12-3/TRBV12-4
J: TRBJ2-1